This T cell receptor (beta chain) derives from a study of CD8 T cells in Susac syndrome. RNA amounts of about 0.5 to 1 ug underwent reverse transcription with random hexamers. TCRdb independently ran MiXCR on the immunoSEQ multiplex PCR reads; one entry per CDR3 protein. This table has around 220,000 distinct CDR3 sequences, 80% to 95% appearing once. The TCR was taken from a human donor with multiple sclerosis. The sequenced sample was CD8+ T cells from PBMCs.

The CDR3 DNA reads as TGTGCCAGCAGCGGACGGGAGGACTCCTACAATGAGCAGTTCTTC. Translated: CASSGREDSYNEQFF. The chain employs TRBV7-9 and TRBJ2-1; 7 bases map to TRBD2. V was clipped by 5 bases and J by 0 bases; unmatched bases: 4. CDR3 size: 15 residues. Per the germline V gene, CDR1 is SEHNR and CDR2 is FQNEAQ (reference sequence).